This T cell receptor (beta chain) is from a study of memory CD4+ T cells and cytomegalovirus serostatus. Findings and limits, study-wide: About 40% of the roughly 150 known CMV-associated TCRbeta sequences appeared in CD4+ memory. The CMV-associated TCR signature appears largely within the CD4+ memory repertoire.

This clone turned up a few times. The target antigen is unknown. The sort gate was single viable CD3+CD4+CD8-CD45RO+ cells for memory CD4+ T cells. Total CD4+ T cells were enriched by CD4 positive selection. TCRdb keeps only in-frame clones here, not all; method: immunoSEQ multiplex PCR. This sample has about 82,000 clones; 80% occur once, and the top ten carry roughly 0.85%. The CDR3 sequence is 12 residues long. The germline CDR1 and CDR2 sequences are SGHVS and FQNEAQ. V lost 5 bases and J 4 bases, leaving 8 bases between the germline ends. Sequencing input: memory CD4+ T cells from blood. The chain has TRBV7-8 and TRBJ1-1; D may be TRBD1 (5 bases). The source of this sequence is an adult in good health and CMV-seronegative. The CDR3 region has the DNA TGTGCCAGCAGCCAAAGGGGCACTGAAGCTTTCTTT. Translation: CASSQRGTEAFF. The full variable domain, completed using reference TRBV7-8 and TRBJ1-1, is GAGVSQSPRYKVAKRGQDVALRCDPISGHVSLFWYQQALGQGPEFLTYFQNEAQLDKSGLPSDRFFAERPEGSVSTLKIQRTQQEDSAVYLCASSQRGTEAFFGQGTRLTVV.